Detailed here is one T cell receptor (beta chain). The data are from a study of cytomegalovirus exposure and HLA in healthy donors. CDR1 and CDR2 from the germline V gene are MNHNY and SVGAGI (reference sequence). V was pared by 8 bases and J by 4 bases, with 14 bases between. This CDR3 region has 14 residues. Both 60 Vbeta primers and 13 Jbeta primers went into the PCR. In the authors' workflow: Later work found around 72 million unique TCR beta chains, with 9 million to 13 million shared. The data were produced by immunoSEQ multiplex PCR, yet TCRdb's version contains in-frame clones alone and is incomplete. The V and J calls and clone size are taken from that table; D and trimming were inferred from the DNA. The sample yields about 140,000 clones, approximately 57% seen once.

This TCR was recovered from a male donor in good health and CMV-seronegative. The chain joins TRBV6-6 to TRBJ2-2; D might be TRBD1 (6 bases). Sequenced sample: PBMCs. CDR3 in DNA: TGTGCCAGCGGAACAGGGCTAAGCACCGGGGAGCTGTTTTTT. Translating gives CASGTGLSTGELFF.